These T cell receptor beta chains were read from a single sample in a study of immune cell composition in non-small cell lung cancer. Measured with immunoSEQ multiplex PCR; TCRdb has only the in-frame clones, and not every one. This sample has fewer than 15,000 clones, with 55% to 70% found just once. The sequenced sample consisted of lung tumor tissue. The receptor set was obtained from a human donor with non-small cell lung cancer. Both conserved end residues are part of each CDR3. A D gene is named only where the DNA matches it firmly. A row's size may be missing; if present it is once, few, many or a size class.

v_call	d_call	cdr3_length	j_call	clone_size	cdr3_nt	cdr3_aa
TRBV2	.	14	TRBJ1-3	few	TGTGCCAGCGTAGGGGCTCTCTCTGGAAACACCATATATTTT	CASVGALSGNTIYF
TRBV6-5	.	14	TRBJ1-2	.	TGTGCCAGCAGTTACTCCCGCAGGAACTATGGCTACACCTTC	CASSYSRRNYGYTF
TRBV7-3	TRBD1	13	TRBJ1-2	.	TGTGCCAGCAGCCCAGACAGGGGCTATGGCTACACCTTC	CASSPDRGYGYTF
TRBV5-1	TRBD2	14	TRBJ2-1	.	TGCGCCACGAGACCGGGGGGGGCCCTTGATGAGCAGTTCTTC	CATRPGGALDEQFF
TRBV7-8	.	16	TRBJ2-3	.	TGTGCCAGCAGCCTGTCCGGGACACCTAGCACAGATACGCAGTATTTT	CASSLSGTPSTDTQYF
TRBV19	.	16	TRBJ2-7	once	TGTGCCAGTAGTCGCCGTGGGGGGATAGCCGCCTACGAGCAGTACTTC	CASSRRGGIAAYEQYF
TRBV11-2	.	14	TRBJ1-2	once	TGTGCCAGCAGCTTAGACAGGGATGGACCTGGCTACACCTTC	CASSLDRDGPGYTF
TRBV27	.	15	TRBJ2-7	.	TGTGCCAGCAGTTTATCGAGCAGGGCCGCCTACGAGCAGTACTTC	CASSLSSRAAYEQYF
TRBV7-8	TRBD1	14	TRBJ1-1	.	TGTGCCAGCAGTCAACAGGGGAGGTGGGCTGAAGCTTTCTTT	CASSQQGRWAEAFF
TRBV18	.	14	TRBJ1-2	.	TGTGCCAGCTCACCACCAGGGGTGAATGGTGGCTACACCTTC	CASSPPGVNGGYTF
TRBV7-6	TRBD1	14	TRBJ2-1	few	TGTGCCAGCAGCCAGGGACAGGAGTACCATGAGCAGTTCTTC	CASSQGQEYHEQFF
TRBV14	.	13	TRBJ2-3	.	TGTGCCAGCAGGGACAGCTTTTCAGATACGCAGTATTTT	CASRDSFSDTQYF
TRBV6-5	.	11	TRBJ2-1	.	TGTGCCAGCAGTTACCTCAGTGAGCAGTTCTTC	CASSYLSEQFF
TRBV5-3	TRBD2	15	TRBJ2-1	medium-sized	TGTGCCAGAAGCGATAAAGCGGGGACGCGCAATGAGCAGTTCTTC	CARSDKAGTRNEQFF
TRBV7-3	.	12	TRBJ2-3	.	TGTGCCAGCAGCTCCGGGTCAGATACGCAGTATTTT	CASSSGSDTQYF
TRBV11-2	.	15	TRBJ1-2	few	TGTGCCAGCAGCTTAGTTTCGGGTTGGAACTATGGCTACACCTTC	CASSLVSGWNYGYTF
TRBV7-3	.	14	TRBJ2-7	.	TGTGCCAGCAGCCCCACAGTATTCTCCTACGAGCAGTACTTC	CASSPTVFSYEQYF
TRBV5-4	.	15	TRBJ1-1	few	TGTGCCAGCAGCCGGACAGACCTACCGAACACTGAAGCTTTCTTT	CASSRTDLPNTEAFF
TRBV6-6	TRBD2	13	TRBJ2-1	.	TGTGCCAGCAGTTCGGGGGGGCGGGGTGAGCAGTTCTTC	CASSSGGRGEQFF
TRBV7-2	.	17	TRBJ2-3	.	TGTGCCAGCAGCCCCACCCGGGACTTCCCTGCCACAGATACGCAGTATTTT	CASSPTRDFPATDTQYF
TRBV11-2	TRBD2	17	TRBJ2-1	.	TGTGCCAGCAGCGGCGGGACTAGCGGGGGGCTTTACAATGAGCAGTTCTTC	CASSGGTSGGLYNEQFF
TRBV19	TRBD2	16	TRBJ2-1	.	TGTGCCAGTAGGGGGAGTCCGGGACTAGCAGGCAATGAGCAGTTCTTC	CASRGSPGLAGNEQFF
TRBV5-1	.	14	TRBJ1-1	.	TGCGCCAGCAGCGGGGGGACCGGGAACACTGAAGCTTTCTTT	CASSGGTGNTEAFF
TRBV19	.	14	TRBJ1-5	.	TGTGCCAGTAGTCCCGACAGGTCAAATCAGCCCCAGCATTTT	CASSPDRSNQPQHF
TRBV7-2	TRBD1	15	TRBJ2-7	.	TGTGCCAGCAGCTTAGGGGGGACAGGTTCCTACGAGCAGTACTTC	CASSLGGTGSYEQYF
TRBV5-1	.	15	TRBJ1-1	.	TGCGCCAGCAGCCCCGATCGGGGATTGAGAACTGAAGCTTTCTTT	CASSPDRGLRTEAFF
TRBV9	.	13	TRBJ1-2	few	TGTGCCAGCAGCGGATCTTCAGGGGTGGGCTACACCTTC	CASSGSSGVGYTF
TRBV7-2	.	15	TRBJ1-5	.	TGTGCCAGCAGCTTGGGCGCGCCCCAGGGACAGCCCCAGCATTTT	CASSLGAPQGQPQHF
TRBV4-3	TRBD2	14	TRBJ2-1	.	TGCGCCAGCAGCCTGGGACTACAATACAATGAGCAGTTCTTC	CASSLGLQYNEQFF
TRBV29-1	TRBD1	12	TRBJ2-7	.	TGCAGCGTTGCGGGACAGCTCTACGAGCAGTACTTC	CSVAGQLYEQYF
TRBV28	TRBD2	16	TRBJ2-1	.	TGTGCCAGCAGTACCTATAGCGGGGGAGAATACAATGAGCAGTTCTTC	CASSTYSGGEYNEQFF
TRBV5-1	.	14	TRBJ2-7	.	TGCGCCAGCAAACAGGGAGCCCACTCCTACGAGCAGTACTTC	CASKQGAHSYEQYF
TRBV18	.	12	TRBJ2-7	few	TGTGCCAGCTCAGGAGACCGGGGCGAGCAGTACTTC	CASSGDRGEQYF
TRBV2	.	13	TRBJ1-2	.	TGTGCCAGCATTGAACTCGCTAACTATGGCTACACCTTC	CASIELANYGYTF
TRBV7-2	.	16	TRBJ1-2	.	TGTGCCAGCAGCTTAGATCTTGGCAGGGGAAACTATGGCTACACCTTC	CASSLDLGRGNYGYTF
TRBV6-5	TRBD1	12	TRBJ2-1	.	TGTGCCAGCAGACCAGTAACAGGGGTTGAGTTCTTC	CASRPVTGVEFF
TRBV9	.	13	TRBJ2-5	few	TGTGCCAGCAGCGGTGTTCGTGGCGAGACCCAGTACTTC	CASSGVRGETQYF
TRBV11-3	TRBD2	17	TRBJ2-3	once	TGTGCCAGCAGCCACCTCTCCAGCGGGGGGGCCACAGATACGCAGTATTTT	CASSHLSSGGATDTQYF
TRBV9	TRBD2	17	TRBJ2-5	.	TGTGCCAGCAGCGCCCACTCTGAGCGGGGGGCGCAAGAGACCCAGTACTTC	CASSAHSERGAQETQYF
TRBV29-1	TRBD1	14	TRBJ2-5	.	TGCAGCGTTGGCCGGGACAGCCTCCAAGAGACCCAGTACTTC	CSVGRDSLQETQYF
TRBV2	.	12	TRBJ2-7	few	TGTGCCAGCAGCAAAGCCAGGGACGAGCAGTACTTC	CASSKARDEQYF
TRBV7-8	.	18	TRBJ1-1	.	TGTGCCAGCAGCTTATATTTACTACCCGGGACAAAGAACACTGAAGCTTTCTTT	CASSLYLLPGTKNTEAFF
TRBV7-2	.	14	TRBJ1-5	.	TGTGCCAGCAGCCTGGACGGAGGAGTTGGGCCCCAGCATTTT	CASSLDGGVGPQHF
TRBV5-4	TRBD2	17	TRBJ2-3	once	TGTGCCAGCAGCTTGGTGGGACTAGCGGGGATCACAGATACGCAGTATTTT	CASSLVGLAGITDTQYF
TRBV7-9	TRBD2	15	TRBJ2-1	.	TGTGCCAGCAGCCGAACTAGCGGGTCCTACAATGAGCAGTTCTTC	CASSRTSGSYNEQFF
TRBV4-3	TRBD1	15	TRBJ2-3	.	TGCGCCAGCAGCCACCGGGACAGGAAGGCAGATACGCAGTATTTT	CASSHRDRKADTQYF
TRBV4-2	.	14	TRBJ1-5	.	TGTGCCAGCAGCCAAGATTTTAGGGGTCAGCCCCAGCATTTT	CASSQDFRGQPQHF
TRBV5-1	.	16	TRBJ2-1	.	TGCGCCAGCAGCTTGGCCCCAGGGGAAATGAGCAATGAGCAGTTCTTC	CASSLAPGEMSNEQFF
TRBV7-2	TRBD2	16	TRBJ2-3	.	TGTGCCAGCAGCACCGGACTAGCGGGGAGCACAGATACGCAGTATTTT	CASSTGLAGSTDTQYF
TRBV5-1	TRBD2	16	TRBJ2-5	.	TGCGCCAGCAGCCCCGTTTTAGCGGGGTTTCAAGAGACCCAGTACTTC	CASSPVLAGFQETQYF
TRBV6-5	TRBD1	13	TRBJ1-2	few	TGTGCCAGCAGTAAGGACAGGGAATATGGCTACACCTTC	CASSKDREYGYTF
TRBV11-3	TRBD1	18	TRBJ2-7	.	TGTGCCAGCAGCCTCTCAACCCGGGACAGCCCCACCTCCTACGAGCAGTACTTC	CASSLSTRDSPTSYEQYF
TRBV11-3	.	15	TRBJ2-1	.	TGTGCCAGCAGCGGGGGGTCCGCACGCTACAATGAGCAGTTCTTC	CASSGGSARYNEQFF
TRBV7-9	.	14	TRBJ1-1	few	TGTGCCAGCAGCGGCCGGGAACCGAACACTGAAGCTTTCTTT	CASSGREPNTEAFF
TRBV4-2	.	14	TRBJ1-2	few	TGTGCCAGCACCCGGGATGCAGACTACTATGGCTACACCTTC	CASTRDADYYGYTF
TRBV5-1	.	15	TRBJ1-2	few	TGCGCCAGCAGCTTGGTGCGGCCAGGGAACTATGGCTACACCTTC	CASSLVRPGNYGYTF
TRBV18	TRBD1	16	TRBJ2-2	once	TGTGCCAGCTCACCCCAACTCGCAAGACAGGGCGGAAAGCTGTTTTTT	CASSPQLARQGGKLFF